Below, one TCR beta chain is given with its context. Its antigen is unidentified. This entry belongs to a study of cytomegalovirus exposure and HLA in healthy donors. At the level of the study: In a later analysis, it was reported that the roughly 130 validation repertoires had been produced on the same platform as the roughly 700 repertoires belonging to the first cohort.

Study results and limitations: The study found most TCR sequences rare, yet found some public TCRs in many donors. According to the study, 160 or so TCR beta chains were cytomegalovirus-associated.

The germline V gene encodes CDR1 SQVTM and CDR2 ANQGSEA. The CDR3 runs 14 residues. After removal of 6 bases from V and 7 bases from J, the junction contained 12 bases not matched to a gene. The table came from immunoSEQ multiplex PCR; TCRdb's copy has only in-frame clones and leaves some out. This sample has over 110,000 clones, with more than 75% found just once. The donors were members of the validation cohort comprising over 100 subjects, separate from the approximately 630-subject first cohort. The sequence was collected from a young man in good health and CMV-seropositive. V and J are TRBV29-1 and TRBJ1-2; 9 bases are shared with TRBD1. The material sequenced was PBMCs. The CDR3 is CSVDLGQGLSGYTF. For the CDR3, the DNA is TGCAGCGTAGACCTGGGACAGGGCCTAAGTGGCTACACCTTC.